The rows below give T cell receptor beta chains drawn from one sample of a study of cytomegalovirus exposure and HLA in healthy donors. Measured with immunoSEQ multiplex PCR; TCRdb has only the in-frame clones, and not every one. The sample lists about 110,000 clones; about 88% were seen once. The sequencing sample was made of PBMCs. These receptors were collected from a woman aged 18-35 years in good health and CMV-seropositive. Each CDR3 is given with its conserved first and last residue. The order of the fields is clone size, V gene, J gene, D gene, CDR3 protein, CDR3 DNA. A D gene is named only where the DNA matches it firmly. Clone size is shown for a subset of rows, as once, few, many or a class of expanded clone.

clone size: once; V gene: TRBV19; J gene: TRBJ1-2; D gene: TRBD1; CDR3 protein: CASSTGQDLNYGYTF; CDR3 DNA: TGTGCCAGTAGTACCGGACAGGACCTGAACTATGGCTACACCTTC
clone size: -; V gene: TRBV18; J gene: TRBJ2-7; D gene: TRBD2; CDR3 protein: CASSLGTSGLYEQYF; CDR3 DNA: TGTGCCAGCTCCCTGGGGACTAGCGGTCTCTACGAGCAGTACTTC
clone size: -; V gene: TRBV5-1; J gene: TRBJ2-5; D gene: TRBD1; CDR3 protein: CASSLKGGALETQYF; CDR3 DNA: TGCGCCAGCAGCTTGAAAGGGGGCGCATTAGAGACCCAGTACTTC
clone size: -; V gene: TRBV5-5; J gene: TRBJ2-7; D gene: -; CDR3 protein: CASSLSPGYEQYF; CDR3 DNA: TGTGCCAGCAGCTTAAGCCCGGGTTACGAGCAGTACTTC
clone size: -; V gene: TRBV6-5; J gene: TRBJ2-1; D gene: TRBD1; CDR3 protein: CASSYRWDRNNEQFF; CDR3 DNA: TGTGCCAGCAGTTACCGTTGGGACAGGAACAATGAGCAGTTCTTC
clone size: -; V gene: TRBV7-9; J gene: TRBJ2-7; D gene: -; CDR3 protein: CASSSSGRIHEQYF; CDR3 DNA: TGTGCCAGCAGCTCGAGCGGCAGGATCCACGAGCAGTACTTC
clone size: once; V gene: TRBV6-6; J gene: TRBJ2-1; D gene: TRBD2; CDR3 protein: CASSSGSANEQFF; CDR3 DNA: TGTGCCAGCAGTAGCGGGAGTGCGAATGAGCAGTTCTTC
clone size: -; V gene: TRBV9; J gene: TRBJ2-1; D gene: TRBD2; CDR3 protein: CASSIGTSGSRLDEQFF; CDR3 DNA: TGTGCCAGCAGCATCGGGACTAGCGGGAGTAGGTTGGATGAGCAGTTCTTC
clone size: -; V gene: TRBV5-1; J gene: TRBJ1-4; D gene: -; CDR3 protein: CASSFGTGGEKLFF; CDR3 DNA: TGCGCCAGCAGCTTCGGGACGGGAGGTGAAAAACTGTTTTTT
clone size: -; V gene: TRBV28; J gene: TRBJ2-7; D gene: TRBD2; CDR3 protein: CASSAPGAGGPREQYF; CDR3 DNA: TGTGCCAGCAGCGCCCCCGGGGCGGGAGGGCCACGGGAGCAGTACTTC
clone size: -; V gene: TRBV28; J gene: TRBJ2-3; D gene: -; CDR3 protein: CASSLTLSSTDTQYF; CDR3 DNA: TGTGCCAGCAGTCTCACGCTATCTAGCACAGATACGCAGTATTTT
clone size: -; V gene: TRBV5-6; J gene: TRBJ2-3; D gene: TRBD2; CDR3 protein: CASSLRGGTDTQYF; CDR3 DNA: TGTGCCAGCAGCTTGCGGGGGGGCACAGATACGCAGTATTTT
clone size: once; V gene: TRBV29-1; J gene: TRBJ2-5; D gene: -; CDR3 protein: CSVGIGGQTQYF; CDR3 DNA: TGCAGCGTTGGGATAGGGGGACAGACCCAGTACTTC
clone size: -; V gene: TRBV14; J gene: TRBJ1-2; D gene: TRBD1; CDR3 protein: CASSPRQGRGYTF; CDR3 DNA: TGTGCCAGCAGCCCACGACAGGGCCGGGGCTACACCTTC
clone size: once; V gene: TRBV29-1; J gene: TRBJ2-2; D gene: -; CDR3 protein: CSAGNTADPTGELFF; CDR3 DNA: TGCAGCGCTGGAAACACAGCCGATCCCACCGGGGAGCTGTTTTTT
clone size: few; V gene: TRBV29-1; J gene: TRBJ1-2; D gene: -; CDR3 protein: CSVGTLDRPQSGGYTF; CDR3 DNA: TGCAGCGTCGGTACCCTGGACAGACCTCAGAGCGGTGGCTACACCTTC
clone size: -; V gene: TRBV10-1; J gene: TRBJ2-7; D gene: TRBD1; CDR3 protein: CASSAGQGSQYF; CDR3 DNA: TGCGCCAGCAGTGCTGGACAGGGCTCGCAGTACTTC
clone size: -; V gene: TRBV5-5; J gene: TRBJ2-1; D gene: -; CDR3 protein: CASSSDWAMQPYNEQFF; CDR3 DNA: TGTGCCAGCAGTTCGGATTGGGCCATGCAGCCCTACAATGAGCAGTTCTTC
clone size: -; V gene: TRBV19; J gene: TRBJ1-3; D gene: -; CDR3 protein: CAIRSTDGNTIYF; CDR3 DNA: TGTGCCATCCGGTCCACCGATGGAAACACCATATATTTT
clone size: -; V gene: TRBV10-3; J gene: TRBJ1-1; D gene: TRBD1; CDR3 protein: CAIRGDRANTEAFF; CDR3 DNA: TGTGCCATCCGGGGGGACAGGGCGAACACTGAAGCTTTCTTT
clone size: -; V gene: TRBV27; J gene: TRBJ1-3; D gene: -; CDR3 protein: CASSPQDSGNTIYF; CDR3 DNA: TGTGCCAGCAGTCCTCAGGACTCTGGAAACACCATATATTTT
clone size: -; V gene: TRBV6-1; J gene: TRBJ1-2; D gene: -; CDR3 protein: CASSEALRGDYYGYTF; CDR3 DNA: TGTGCCAGCAGTGAAGCGCTTCGTGGGGACTACTATGGCTACACCTTC
clone size: -; V gene: TRBV11-3; J gene: TRBJ2-7; D gene: -; CDR3 protein: CASSPTGFNEQYF; CDR3 DNA: TGTGCCAGCAGCCCTACAGGGTTCAACGAGCAGTACTTC
clone size: -; V gene: TRBV19; J gene: TRBJ1-1; D gene: TRBD1; CDR3 protein: CASSTPQGGMNTEAFF; CDR3 DNA: TGTGCCAGTAGCACCCCCCAGGGGGGAATGAACACTGAAGCTTTCTTT
clone size: -; V gene: TRBV18; J gene: TRBJ2-2; D gene: -; CDR3 protein: CASSPEGKTNTGELFF; CDR3 DNA: TGTGCCAGCTCACCAGAGGGCAAGACTAACACCGGGGAGCTGTTTTTT
clone size: -; V gene: TRBV28; J gene: TRBJ1-5; D gene: -; CDR3 protein: CASRMGHFSNQPQHF; CDR3 DNA: TGTGCCAGCAGAATGGGACACTTTAGCAATCAGCCCCAGCATTTT
clone size: once; V gene: TRBV4-1; J gene: TRBJ2-1; D gene: TRBD2; CDR3 protein: CASSQEGLAGGNEQFF; CDR3 DNA: TGCGCCAGCAGCCAAGAGGGACTAGCGGGGGGAAATGAGCAGTTCTTC
clone size: -; V gene: TRBV6-1; J gene: TRBJ1-2; D gene: TRBD1; CDR3 protein: CASRTGDDGYTF; CDR3 DNA: TGTGCCAGTCGGACAGGGGACGATGGCTACACCTTC
clone size: -; V gene: TRBV4-1; J gene: TRBJ1-3; D gene: TRBD1; CDR3 protein: CASSQRQGAYTGNTIYF; CDR3 DNA: TGCGCCAGCAGCCAGCGACAGGGGGCGTATACTGGAAACACCATATATTTT
clone size: -; V gene: TRBV5-4; J gene: TRBJ2-1; D gene: -; CDR3 protein: CASSLAGRVRNEQFF; CDR3 DNA: TGTGCCAGCAGCTTGGCAGGCAGGGTCCGAAATGAGCAGTTCTTC
clone size: -; V gene: TRBV10-1; J gene: TRBJ2-7; D gene: -; CDR3 protein: CASSVQGKAYEQYF; CDR3 DNA: TGCGCCAGCAGTGTCCAGGGGAAAGCCTACGAGCAGTACTTC
clone size: -; V gene: TRBV28; J gene: TRBJ1-2; D gene: TRBD1; CDR3 protein: CASSRQGYGYTF; CDR3 DNA: TGTGCCAGCAGTCGACAGGGGTATGGCTACACCTTC
clone size: -; V gene: TRBV19; J gene: TRBJ2-1; D gene: TRBD2; CDR3 protein: CASSRSGGVHNEQFF; CDR3 DNA: TGTGCCAGTAGTCGCAGCGGGGGGGTCCACAATGAGCAGTTCTTC
clone size: -; V gene: TRBV7-2; J gene: TRBJ1-2; D gene: TRBD1; CDR3 protein: CASSLTGGPNYGYTF; CDR3 DNA: TGTGCCAGCAGCTTAACAGGGGGCCCTAACTATGGCTACACCTTC
clone size: -; V gene: TRBV21-1; J gene: TRBJ2-7; D gene: -; CDR3 protein: CASSKAGHQTYEQYF; CDR3 DNA: TGTGCCAGCAGCAAAGCTGGACACCAAACCTACGAGCAGTACTTC
clone size: -; V gene: TRBV7-9; J gene: TRBJ2-1; D gene: TRBD2; CDR3 protein: CASSLGLAVFF; CDR3 DNA: TGTGCCAGCAGCTTGGGGCTAGCGGTATTCTTC
clone size: -; V gene: TRBV15; J gene: TRBJ1-2; D gene: -; CDR3 protein: CATSRDVGVDGYGYTF; CDR3 DNA: TGTGCCACCAGCAGAGATGTAGGGGTGGATGGCTATGGCTACACCTTC